This T cell receptor (beta chain) appears in the sequencing data of a study of Tregs in tolerant kidney transplant recipients. General study points: The small number of patients limits these findings pending further validation.

Note on this clone: Its antigen is as yet unknown.

Sequencing was performed with immunoSEQ multiplex PCR; in TCRdb, only in-frame clones are kept and a portion is missing. The data show about 110,000 clones, 90% seen once. Looked up from germline, CDR1 is SQVTM and CDR2 is ANQGSEA. This CDR3 is built from 12 residues. Germline trimming cut 6 bases from V and 8 bases from J; bases unmatched to any gene: 7. Unstimulated Tregs (CD4+CD25+CD127-) and CD4+CD25- non-Tregs were sorted from PBMCs. Sample: CD4+ T cells from blood, taken before the transplant. The source is a human donor who received a combined kidney and bone marrow transplant. The chain employs TRBV29-1 and TRBJ1-1; TRBD1 matches 9 bases. This CDR3 reads CSVGQGHSEAFF. The CDR3 DNA is TGCAGCGTAGGACAGGGGCACTCCGAAGCTTTCTTT.